This T cell receptor (beta chain) was observed in a study of blood T cell repertoires in COVID-19. TCRdb's copy holds only in-frame clones and misses some; the assay was immunoSEQ multiplex PCR. The data contain 80,000 to 130,000 clones, more than 85% of them singletons. The germline V gene encodes CDR1 LNHDA and CDR2 SQIVND (reference sequence). The ends lost 5 bases at V and 4 bases at J; junction bases unmatched: 3. This CDR3 has 14 amino acids. What was sequenced was peripheral blood. The sequence was obtained from a man between 60 and 70 years old with acute or convalescent COVID-19. V and J are TRBV19 and TRBJ1-5; TRBD1 aligns across 9 bases. CDR3 nucleotides: TGTGCCAGTAGTGGGACAGGGAAGAATCAGCCCCAGCATTTT. Protein product: CASSGTGKNQPQHF.